Following are 30 T cell receptor beta chains from one sample sequenced in a study of T-cell reconstitution after alpha-beta-depleted transplantation in children. TCRbeta library preparation incorporated unique molecular identifiers. TCRdb analysed the PCR reads with MiXCR anew, one entry per CDR3 protein. The sample lists under 450,000 distinct CDR3 sequences; about an eighth were seen once. This material consisted of PBMCs, taken from the stem cell graft. All receptors come from a human donor who donated a stem cell graft to a child with Fanconi anemia.

This clonotype occurred many times. The chain uses TRBV30 and TRBJ1-2; D may be TRBD1 (6 bases). V shed 6 bases and J shed 5 bases, with 16 bases lying between them. Germline V gene data show CDR1 as GTSNPN and CDR2 as SVGIG (reference sequence). The CDR3 extends over 13 amino acids. CDR3 loop: CACSSSGDYGYTF. The CDR3 nucleotides are TGTGCCTGCTCCTCCTCAGGGGATTATGGCTACACCTTC.

The chain employs TRBV5-4 and TRBJ2-5; either TRBD1 or TRBD2 may fit D (5 bases each). CDR3 length: 15 residues. V lost 4 bases and J lost 0, with 13 bases in between. Germline-derived CDR1 and CDR2 are SGHNT and YYREEE (reference sequence). The CDR3 DNA sequence: TGTGCCAGCAGCGAACCCCCGGGACACCAAGAGACCCAGTACTTC. It is translated as CASSEPPGHQETQYF.

This clonotype came up many times. This chain links TRBV5-1 with TRBJ1-1, with no clear D. V dropped 0 bases and J dropped 1 base, with 7 bases sitting between them. This CDR3 region has 14 residues. CDR1 and CDR2 (germline): SGHRS, YFSETQ. As DNA, the CDR3 is TGCGCCAGCAGCTTGGGACCGCAGAACACTGAAGCTTTCTTT. This gives the protein CASSLGPQNTEAFF.

The V gene is TRBV10-3, the J gene TRBJ2-6, with 9 bases matching TRBD1. The CDR3 loop spans 18 amino acids. Looked up from germline, CDR1 is ENHRY and CDR2 is SYGVKD. V gave up 5 bases and J gave up 4 bases; unmatched junction bases: 12. The CDR3 DNA is TGTGCCATCAGTTTCATTCCGGGACAGGGATCAGGGGCCAACGTCCTGACTTTC. This encodes CAISFIPGQGSGANVLTF.

This sequence joins TRBV7-9 and TRBJ2-7; TRBD2 aligns across 8 bases. J was trimmed by 0 bases and V by 5 bases; bases with no gene match: 3. The CDR3 covers 14 residues. Germline V CDR1 and CDR2: SEHNR, FQNEAQ (reference sequence). CDR3 residues: CASSRGGDSYEQYF. The CDR3 bases are TGTGCCAGCAGCCGGGGGGGCGACTCCTACGAGCAGTACTTC.

The chain recombines TRBV5-5 with TRBJ2-7; TRBD1 is a possible D gene (6 bases). Trimming removed 3 bases at V and 2 bases at J, with 15 bases between. This CDR3 comprises 15 residues. Germline V CDR1 and CDR2: SGHKS, YYEKEE (reference sequence). The CDR3 here is CASSYGQLPTYEQYV. The DNA for the CDR3 is TGTGCCAGCAGCTATGGACAGCTTCCTACCTACGAGCAGTACGTC.

This clonotype occurred a few times. This chain links TRBV20-1 with TRBJ1-2; D remains ambiguous. Looked up from germline, CDR1 is DFQATT and CDR2 is SNEGSKA (reference sequence). Trimming stripped 0 bases from V and 7 bases from J, with 33 bases between. This CDR3 has 20 amino acids. The CDR3 spells CSARDWSLSLGRETYGGYTF. The CDR3, as DNA: TGCAGTGCTAGAGATTGGTCGTTATCGCTCGGGCGAGAGACTTATGGTGGCTACACCTTC.

Many counts were recorded for this clonotype. The chain carries TRBV5-1 and TRBJ2-1, with 7 bases lining up with TRBD2. V shed 4 bases, J shed 0 bases, and the junction held 4 bases outside the gene matches. Per germline, CDR1 SGHRS and CDR2 YFSETQ. CDR3 size: 15 residues. DNA for the CDR3: TGCGCCAGCAGCCTCCTAGCGGCCTCCTACAATGAGCAGTTCTTC. As protein: CASSLLAASYNEQFF.

This clonotype has ten or more counts. The rearrangement links TRBV25-1 to TRBJ2-4; D ambiguous. Germline V gene sequence: CDR1 MGHDK, CDR2 SYGVNS. V was pared by 3 bases and J by 7 bases, with 10 bases between. The CDR3 has 13 amino acids. The CDR3 DNA reads as TGTGCCAGCAGTGATGTAGGGTACAACATTCAGTACTTC. This codes for CASSDVGYNIQYF. Supplemented by reference TRBV25-1 and TRBJ2-4, the full variable domain reads EADIYQTPRYLVIGTGKKITLECSQTMGHDKMYWYQQDPGMELHLIHYSYGVNSTEKGDLSSESTVSRIRTEHFPLTLESARPSHTSQYLCASSDVGYNIQYFGAGTRLSVL.

This clonotype has at least ten counts. The rearrangement joins TRBV20-1 to TRBJ1-1; TRBD1 is a possible D gene (5 bases). The V and J ends lost 0 bases and 0 bases respectively, with 14 bases between them. The CDR3 sequence is 16 residues long. The germline CDR1 and CDR2 sequences are DFQATT and SNEGSKA (reference sequence). CDR3 bases: TGCAGTGCTAGAGAGGTCAGGGATCTCATGAACACTGAAGCTTTCTTT. Encoded protein: CSAREVRDLMNTEAFF.

This clonotype has a handful of counts. This rearrangement joins TRBV20-1 to TRBJ1-5; 9 bases are a match to TRBD1. The CDR3 is 14 residues long. V trimming: 3 bases; J trimming: 5 bases; junction bases outside the gene matches: 5. Germline values: CDR1 DFQATT, CDR2 SNEGSKA (reference sequence). For the CDR3, the DNA is TGCAGTGCTAGTAGGGGACAGGGCGATCAGCCCCAGCATTTT. It encodes CSASRGQGDQPQHF.

The rearrangement uses TRBV10-3 and TRBJ1-3, with D possibly TRBD1 on 6 matching bases. The CDR3 is 17 amino acids. The V end was cut by 0 bases, the J end by 0 bases, with 12 bases between. Germline values: CDR1 ENHRY, CDR2 SYGVKD. The CDR3 bases are TGTGCCATCAGTGAGTCGAGGGACACCAGCTCTGGAAACACCATATATTTT. Translated: CAISESRDTSSGNTIYF.

This clonotype appeared many times. J is TRBJ1-2 and V is TRBV14, with 10 bases aligning to TRBD1. CDR3 length equals 14 residues. V shed 5 bases and J 7 bases; nucleotides not matched to a gene: 7. In germline, CDR1 is SGHDN, CDR2 FVKESK. The CDR3 is CASSAGQGFGGYTF. CDR3 nucleotides: TGTGCCAGCAGCGCGGGACAGGGGTTCGGTGGCTACACCTTC.

The V call is TRBV29-1, the J call TRBJ2-3; possible D gene TRBD2, 5 bases. CDR3 size: 13 residues. Germline CDR1 SQVTM, CDR2 ANQGSEA. With 7 bases removed from V and 5 bases from J, the gap between germline ends came to 16 bases. In DNA, the CDR3 is TGCAGCGGTGGACTGCTGTCGGGAGATACGCAGTATTTT. As protein: CSGGLLSGDTQYF.

This sequence joins TRBV10-3 and TRBJ2-7; weak D call: TRBD2 (6 bases). Trimming removed 0 bases from V and 2 bases from J, with 11 bases in between. The germline gives CDR1 ENHRY, CDR2 SYGVKD. CDR3 size: 15 residues. The CDR3 DNA sequence: TGTGCCATCAGTGAGTCCGAACCGGGGGCCTACGAGCAGTACTTC. Its translation: CAISESEPGAYEQYF.

In its sample, this clonotype was seen a few times. V is TRBV10-3 and J is TRBJ2-3, with 10 nucleotides matching TRBD2. Germline values: CDR1 ENHRY, CDR2 SYGVKD. Unmatched junction bases numbered 4, after V lost 6 bases and J lost 1 base. The CDR3 is 15 residues long. In nucleotides, the CDR3 is TGTGCCATCAGCTGGACTAGCGGCGGCACAGATACGCAGTATTTT. As protein: CAISWTSGGTDTQYF.

This clonotype was observed a handful of times. This chain connects TRBV4-3 to TRBJ1-6; D unresolved. The CDR3 is 14 amino acids. Between the trimmed V and J ends, which lost 2 bases and 7 bases, there was a span of 9 bases. CDR1 is LGHNA, CDR2 YSLEER, per germline. In DNA form, the CDR3 reads TGCGCCAGCAGCCAAACTCGAGGAAATTCACCCCTCCACTTT. This translates into CASSQTRGNSPLHF.

V usage is TRBV28 and J usage is TRBJ1-1; D is unresolved. CDR1 and CDR2 (germline): MDHEN, SYDVKM. Trimming cost V 5 bases and J 13 bases, with 17 bases left between them. The CDR3 runs to 12 residues. CDR3 protein: CASSRTPGRDFF. CDR3 DNA: TGTGCCAGCAGTCGCACCCCCGGACGGGATTTCTTT.

The rearrangement uses TRBV7-6 and TRBJ2-3, with D hard to call. CDR1 and CDR2 (germline): SGHVS, FNYEAQ. The CDR3 runs to 15 residues. Trimming cost V 1 base and J 0 bases, with 8 bases left between them. The CDR3 nucleotides read TGTGCCAGCAGCTTAGGTCCAGCTAGCACAGATACGCAGTATTTT. Protein product: CASSLGPASTDTQYF.

V gene TRBV15 combines with J gene TRBJ2-4; D remains ambiguous. The CDR3 has 13 amino acids. Germline CDR1 is LNHNV and CDR2 is YYDKDF (reference sequence). The germline V and J ends were trimmed by 3 bases and 6 bases, with 9 bases remaining between them. CDR3 in amino acids: CATSSDLPNIQYF. The CDR3 DNA reads as TGTGCCACCAGCAGCGACTTACCAAACATTCAGTACTTC.

This clonotype was counted only a few times. The chain joins TRBV18 to TRBJ2-3; TRBD2 matches at 7 bases. The junction had 2 bases not matched to a gene; V was cut back by 1 base and J by 4 bases. Looked up from germline, CDR1 is KGHSH and CDR2 is LQKENI. The CDR3 length is 14 residues. This CDR3 reads CASSPRTSADTQYF. DNA for the CDR3: TGTGCCAGCTCACCACGGACTAGTGCAGATACGCAGTATTTT.

The chain combines TRBV25-1 with TRBJ1-6, with 8 bases matching TRBD1. Trimming cost V 10 bases and J 10 bases; bases outside gene matches: 6. Germline V lookup: CDR1 MGHDK, CDR2 SYGVNS. There are 12 residues in the CDR3. CDR3 protein: CATDREGSPLHF. The CDR3 nucleotides read TGTGCCACGGACAGGGAGGGATCACCCCTCCACTTT.

This clonotype was detected a few times. This chain connects TRBV10-3 to TRBJ2-2; 9 nucleotides align to TRBD1. Per germline, CDR1 ENHRY and CDR2 SYGVKD. CDR3 length equals 14 residues. J gave up 4 bases and V 6 bases, and 3 bases lay outside the gene matches. The CDR3 spells CAIRGQGGTGELFF. The CDR3, as DNA: TGTGCCATCAGGGGACAGGGTGGCACCGGGGAGCTGTTTTTT.

This clonotype came up a few times. The gene calls are TRBV9 and TRBJ2-3; TRBD1 matches at 9 bases. The CDR3 totals 14 residues. V gave up 4 bases and J gave up 5 bases; unmatched junction bases: 5. Germline CDR1 reads SGDLS; CDR2 reads YYNGEE. The CDR3 DNA reads as TGTGCCAGCAGCCCAACAGGGGGCAAAGATACGCAGTATTTT. Translation: CASSPTGGKDTQYF. Full variable domain (outside the CDR3, taken from reference TRBV9 and TRBJ2-3): DSGVTQTPKHLITATGQRVTLRCSPRSGDLSVYWYQQSLDQGLQFLIQYYNGEERAKGNILERFSAQQFPDLHSELNLSSLELGDSALYFCASSPTGGKDTQYFGPGTRLTVL.

The chain uses TRBV7-8 and TRBJ2-1, with 7 bases that match TRBD1. Germline V gene sequence: CDR1 SGHVS, CDR2 FQNEAQ. There are 15 residues in the CDR3. J gave up 7 bases and V 5 bases, and 11 bases lay outside the gene matches. CDR3: CASSPRQGGRNEQFF. CDR3 nucleotide sequence: TGTGCCAGCAGCCCCCGCCAAGGGGGCCGTAATGAGCAGTTCTTC.

This clonotype was seen repeatedly, ten times or more. The rearrangement links TRBV2 to TRBJ2-5; no firm D call. Deletions cut 4 bases from V and 4 bases from J, with 13 bases between. Germline CDR1 and CDR2: SNHLY and FYNNEI. The CDR3 extends over 14 amino acids. The CDR3 DNA reads TGTGCCAGCAGTGGGTTATCAGCCGGAGAGACCCAGTACTTC. Protein sequence: CASSGLSAGETQYF.

V usage is TRBV4-2 and J usage is TRBJ2-1, with D possibly being TRBD2 (5 bases). The germline V and J ends were trimmed by 0 bases and 8 bases, with 14 bases remaining between them. This CDR3 has 15 amino acids. Germline V gene sequence: CDR1 LGHNA, CDR2 YNFKEQ. CDR3 in DNA: TGTGCCAGCAGCCAAGATTGGCGGGCGCCCCATGAGCAGTTCTTC. It yields the protein CASSQDWRAPHEQFF.

This clonotype was seen more than once but under ten times. The V call is TRBV7-6, the J call TRBJ2-5, with D uncertain. The length of the CDR3 is 13 residues. Deletions cut 1 base from V and 4 bases from J, with 7 bases between. Germline V gene lookup returns CDR1 SGHVS and CDR2 FNYEAQ. The CDR3 protein is CASSLVLRETQYF. The CDR3 DNA is TGTGCCAGCAGCTTAGTTTTGCGAGAGACCCAGTACTTC.

The rearrangement joins TRBV18 to TRBJ2-3; D unclear. With 2 bases removed from V and 4 bases from J, the gap between germline ends came to 13 bases. The CDR3 extends over 15 amino acids. Germline V gene lookup returns CDR1 KGHSH and CDR2 LQKENI. The CDR3 coding sequence is TGTGCCAGCTCACCATTTAAGACGAAATCAGATACGCAGTATTTT. Translated: CASSPFKTKSDTQYF.

This clonotype has a count of ten or more. This sequence joins TRBV7-2 and TRBJ2-1, with D perhaps being TRBD1 or TRBD2 (5 bases each). The length of the CDR3 is 16 residues. Looked up from germline, CDR1 is SGHTA and CDR2 is FQGNSA. The V end was cut by 0 bases, the J end by 4 bases, with 13 bases between. This CDR3 is CASSLAWGSSYNEQFF. Here the CDR3 DNA reads TGTGCCAGCAGCTTAGCTTGGGGGTCGTCGTACAATGAGCAGTTCTTC.